A single sample is the source of the 22 T cell receptor beta chains below, sequenced in a study of somatic mutations in cytotoxic T cells in rheumatoid arthritis. The protocol was immunoSEQ multiplex PCR, while the TCRdb copy is restricted to in-frame clones and leaves out a portion. The table has some 16,000 clones, roughly 86% seen once. Input material: CD8+ T cells sorted from blood. Source of these receptors: a woman in her forties or fifties with rheumatoid arthritis.

V gene TRBV9 combines with J gene TRBJ1-3; the D gene is possibly TRBD1 (6 bases). Germline CDR1 SGDLS, CDR2 YYNGEE. This CDR3 region has 14 residues. The V gene lost 1 base and the J gene lost 3 bases, with 8 bases spanning the gap. The CDR3 region has the DNA TGTGCCAGCAGCGTATCAGGGGTTGGAAACACCATATATTTT. Its protein is CASSVSGVGNTIYF.

This rearrangement joins TRBV5-1 to TRBJ2-4; the D gene is possibly TRBD1 (6 bases). The germline V gene encodes CDR1 SGHRS and CDR2 YFSETQ. The V end was cut by 4 bases, the J end by 0 bases, with 17 bases between. The CDR3 loop spans 17 amino acids. CDR3 DNA sequence: TGCGCCAGCAGCAATGCTTTAACAGGGCCAGCCAAAAACATTCAGTACTTC. Translating it yields CASSNALTGPAKNIQYF.

The J gene is TRBJ1-1, the V gene TRBV30, with D possibly TRBD1 on 6 matching bases. Trimming removed 2 bases from V and 10 bases from J, with 20 bases in between. This CDR3 is built from 14 residues. CDR1 GTSNPN and CDR2 SVGIG come from the germline V gene (reference sequence). The CDR3 bases are TGTGCCTGGAGTACCGGGCAGGGACAAATTACAGCTTTCTTT. Translated, it gives CAWSTGQGQITAFF. Full variable domain (outside the CDR3, taken from reference TRBV30 and TRBJ1-1): SQTIHQWPATLVQPVGSPLSLECTVEGTSNPNLYWYRQAAGRGLQLLFYSVGIGQISSEVPQNLSASRPQDRQFILSSKKLLLSDSGFYLCAWSTGQGQITAFFGQGTRLTVV.

This sequence joins TRBV7-9 and TRBJ1-3; 10 nucleotides align to TRBD1. The V and J ends lost 4 bases and 2 bases, in that order; junction bases with no gene match: 5. The CDR3 consists of 16 residues. From germline, CDR1 is SEHNR and CDR2 FQNEAQ (reference sequence). The DNA for the CDR3 is TGTGCCAGCAGCTCGGGACAGGGGTTCCCTGGAAACACCATATATTTT. Translated: CASSSGQGFPGNTIYF.

This chain joins TRBV7-6 and TRBJ1-1; D unclear. Germline V gene sequence: CDR1 SGHVS, CDR2 FNYEAQ. Trimming cost V 0 bases and J 7 bases, with 6 bases left between them. This CDR3 has 12 residues. This CDR3 reads CASSLAEGEAFF. The CDR3 DNA follows: TGTGCCAGCAGCTTAGCCGAGGGTGAAGCTTTCTTT.

V and J are TRBV11-1 and TRBJ1-5, with D unclear. CDR1 and CDR2 from the germline V gene are SGHAT and FQDESV (reference sequence). CDR3 length: 14 amino acids. Trimming removed 1 base at V and 2 bases at J, with 6 bases between. CDR3 residues: CASSLVVCNQPQHF. DNA of the CDR3: TGTGCCAGCAGCTTAGTGGTATGCAATCAGCCCCAGCATTTT.

The gene calls are TRBV12-5 and TRBJ2-5, with a possible D match to TRBD1 (6 bases). CDR1 and CDR2 from the germline V gene are LGHNT and FRNRAP. V was trimmed by 0 bases and J by 4 bases, leaving 9 bases between them. The CDR3 totals 14 residues. CDR3 region: CASGLVEGVETQYF. CDR3 coding DNA: TGTGCTAGTGGTTTGGTTGAGGGGGTAGAGACCCAGTACTTC.

The chain combines TRBV19 with TRBJ2-3; D is ambiguous. V shed 3 bases and J shed 2 bases, with 12 bases lying between them. The CDR3 is made up of 15 amino acids. The germline V gene has CDR1 LNHDA and CDR2 SQIVND (reference sequence). For the CDR3, the DNA is TGTGCCAGTAGTATCTTGCCAGGAAACACAGATACGCAGTATTTT. Translation: CASSILPGNTDTQYF.

This clone was counted only a few times. The chain carries TRBV7-9 and TRBJ1-2; D is perhaps TRBD1 (6 bases). The CDR3 is made up of 12 amino acids. Germline lookup yields CDR1 SEHNR and CDR2 FQNEAQ (reference sequence). Trimming stripped 5 bases from V and 8 bases from J, with 12 bases between. This chain's CDR3 is CASSPTTGGYTF. The CDR3 DNA follows: TGTGCCAGCAGCCCGACGACAGGAGGCTACACCTTC.

The rearrangement links TRBV2 to TRBJ2-7; TRBD2 aligns across 7 bases. V lost 8 bases and J lost 3; bases outside the gene matches: 7. Germline lookup yields CDR1 SNHLY and CDR2 FYNNEI. The CDR3 is 13 amino acids. CDR3 in amino acids: CASQGGFGYEQYF. For the CDR3, the DNA is TGTGCCAGCCAGGGAGGGTTCGGCTACGAGCAGTACTTC.

This CDR3 is CASSSRTSGGAGQFF. Written as DNA, the CDR3 is TGTGCCAGCAGCTCCCGGACTAGCGGGGGGGCTGGGCAGTTCTTC. The genes are TRBV7-2 and TRBJ2-1; 15 nucleotides match TRBD2. Germline V CDR1 and CDR2: SGHTA, FQGNSA. V shed 4 bases, J shed 12 bases, and the junction held 7 bases outside the gene matches. The CDR3 is 15 residues long.

The rearrangement joins TRBV5-4 to TRBJ1-1; a possible D gene is TRBD1 (5 bases). The length of the CDR3 is 12 residues. With 4 bases removed from V and 4 bases from J, the gap between germline ends came to 8 bases. The germline V gene encodes CDR1 SGHNT and CDR2 YYREEE (reference sequence). This CDR3 is CASSLRGTEAFF. Written as DNA, the CDR3 is TGTGCCAGCAGCCTTAGGGGCACTGAAGCTTTCTTT.

V and J are TRBV27 and TRBJ2-3; weak D call: TRBD2 (5 bases). Per the germline V gene, CDR1 is MNHEY and CDR2 is SMNVEV (reference sequence). Trimming stripped 5 bases from V and 5 bases from J, with 11 bases between. CDR3 size: 13 residues. The CDR3 protein is CASSPLRGDTQYF. CDR3 sequence (DNA): TGTGCCAGCAGTCCTTTACGGGGAGATACGCAGTATTTT.

The genes are TRBV13 and TRBJ2-7; 7 bases match TRBD2. Unmatched junction bases numbered 22, after V lost 5 bases and J lost 3 bases. The CDR3 is made up of 19 amino acids. CDR1 PRHDT and CDR2 FYEKMQ come from the germline V gene (reference sequence). The CDR3 region is CASSPHPEGAGVMGYEQYF. The CDR3 DNA sequence: TGTGCCAGCAGCCCACACCCGGAAGGGGCGGGAGTCATGGGCTACGAGCAGTACTTC.

The CDR3 loop is CASSPGGDTRPYGYTF. The CDR3, as DNA: TGCGCCAGCAGCCCAGGGGGGGACACAAGGCCGTATGGCTACACCTTC. V usage is TRBV5-1 and J usage is TRBJ1-2; 7 bases fit TRBD1. There are 16 residues in the CDR3. V trimming: 4 bases; J trimming: 5 bases; junction bases outside the gene matches: 14. From germline, CDR1 is SGHRS and CDR2 YFSETQ.

The J gene is TRBJ2-4, the V gene TRBV2, with TRBD1 matching 9 bases. The CDR3 totals 14 residues. Trimming at V came to 5 bases and at J to 5 bases, leaving 4 bases not matched to a gene. Germline assignment: CDR1 SNHLY and CDR2 FYNNEI. DNA for the CDR3: TGTGCCAGCAGTAAGACAGGGGGACAAAACATTCAGTACTTC. Translating it yields CASSKTGGQNIQYF.

The chain links TRBV4-2 to TRBJ2-3; D is uncertain. The CDR3 extends over 12 amino acids. V lost 3 bases and J 11 bases, leaving 12 bases between the germline ends. Per germline, CDR1 LGHNA and CDR2 YNFKEQ. The CDR3 is CASSQSHRLQYF. DNA for the CDR3: TGTGCCAGCAGCCAGTCTCACCGTCTGCAGTATTTT.

V usage is TRBV11-1 and J usage is TRBJ2-7; D gene ambiguous. The CDR3 has 13 amino acids. The ends were cut back, 3 bases at V and 2 bases at J, with 8 bases in the middle. From germline, CDR1 is SGHAT and CDR2 FQDESV (reference sequence). In nucleotides, the CDR3 is TGTGCCAGCAGCTTGGGGTTAACCTACGAGCAGTACTTC. Its protein product is CASSLGLTYEQYF.

Judged by abundance, this clone is large (0.1 to 1%). The chain uses TRBV29-1 and TRBJ2-1; D is uncertain. V was clipped by 3 bases and J by 12 bases, with 12 bases between them. Germline V lookup: CDR1 SQVTM, CDR2 ANQGSEA. This CDR3 comprises 11 residues. The CDR3 bases are TGCAGCGTTGAGGGCGGCCCAGGGCAGTTCTTC. Translating gives CSVEGGPGQFF.

The V call is TRBV27, the J call TRBJ1-2; a weak D match, TRBD1 (5 bases). Germline V gene data show CDR1 as MNHEY and CDR2 as SMNVEV (reference sequence). Between the trimmed V and J ends, which lost 7 bases and 3 bases, there was a span of 12 bases. This CDR3 comprises 13 residues. The DNA for the CDR3 is TGTGCCAGCAAGGGACGGGAACACTATGGCTACACCTTC. Translated, it gives CASKGREHYGYTF.

The chain has TRBV4-1 and TRBJ2-5; 9 bases fit TRBD1. CDR1 is MGHRA, CDR2 YSYEKL, per germline. The CDR3 totals 16 residues. V shed 3 bases and J 5 bases; nucleotides not matched to a gene: 10. The chain's CDR3 is CASSQTPTGGLETQYF. The CDR3, as DNA: TGCGCCAGCAGCCAGACCCCGACAGGGGGATTGGAGACCCAGTACTTC.

The chain carries TRBV5-6 and TRBJ1-6, with D possibly matching TRBD1 (5 bases). The germline V gene encodes CDR1 SGHDT and CDR2 YYEEEE. CDR3 length: 14 residues. V was cut by 4 bases and J by 9 bases, with 14 bases left in between. The CDR3 DNA reads as TGTGCCAGCAGCCCCGGGACCTTAGGTTCACCCCTCCACTTT. Translated: CASSPGTLGSPLHF.